The 25 T cell receptor beta chains below all came from one sample that was sequenced in a study of shared clonotypes between healthy human individuals. The data were produced by immunoSEQ multiplex PCR, yet TCRdb's version contains in-frame clones alone and is incomplete. This sample yields fewer than 600,000 clones, of which around 78% are seen a single time; around 11% belongs to the top ten. Sequencing was done on a sample of PBMCs. These receptors all stem from a middle-aged woman in good health. Some clones in this sample may be carry-over from other donors' samples.

The chain employs TRBV18 and TRBJ1-1; D is unclear. CDR3 length equals 13 residues. Trimming stripped 3 bases from V and 2 bases from J, with 7 bases between. The V gene's germline CDR1 is KGHSH and CDR2 LQKENI. The CDR3 is CASSPDENTEAFF. The CDR3 DNA is TGTGCCAGCTCACCCGACGAAAACACTGAAGCTTTCTTT. The full variable domain, in which reference TRBV18 and TRBJ1-1 provide the parts outside the CDR3, is NAGVMQNPRHLVRRRGQEARLRCSPMKGHSHVYWYRQLPEEGLKFMVYLQKENIIDESGMPKERFSAEFPKEGPSILRIQQVVRGDSAAYFCASSPDENTEAFFGQGTRLTVV.

This clone was seen a single time. The chain is built from TRBV18 and TRBJ2-3, with 8 bases lining up with TRBD2. J lost 2 bases, V lost 5 bases, and 6 bases had no gene match. CDR1 and CDR2 (germline): KGHSH, LQKENI. This CDR3 is 15 amino acids long. Written as DNA, the CDR3 is TGTGCCAGCTCAGCGCTTAGCGGGAACACAGATACGCAGTATTTT. Protein sequence: CASSALSGNTDTQYF. Variable domain in full (rest from reference TRBV18 and TRBJ2-3): NAGVMQNPRHLVRRRGQEARLRCSPMKGHSHVYWYRQLPEEGLKFMVYLQKENIIDESGMPKERFSAEFPKEGPSILRIQQVVRGDSAAYFCASSALSGNTDTQYFGPGTRLTVL.

This clone was seen a single time. The rearrangement joins TRBV5-1 to TRBJ2-7, with 7 bases fitting TRBD1. V dropped 0 bases and J dropped 9; count of bases not matched to a gene: 12. The CDR3 runs 15 residues. Looked up from germline, CDR1 is SGHRS and CDR2 is YFSETQ. The DNA of the CDR3 is TGCGCCAGCAGCTTGGCCGGGACAGATACGAATGGGCAGTACTTC. Translation: CASSLAGTDTNGQYF.

This clone was picked up a small number of times. The gene calls are TRBV5-4 and TRBJ2-5; 8 positions agree with TRBD2. Germline V gives CDR1 SGHNT, CDR2 YYREEE (reference sequence). V shed 4 bases and J 4 bases; nucleotides not matched to a gene: 6. The CDR3 has 14 residues. The CDR3 bases are TGTGCCAGCAGCCCAGCGGGAGATGGAGAGACCCAGTACTTC. Residues: CASSPAGDGETQYF.

This clone was counted a few times. V and J are TRBV28 and TRBJ1-4; D is undetermined. The CDR3 is 15 amino acids. Germline V gene lookup returns CDR1 MDHEN and CDR2 SYDVKM. V gave up 7 bases and J gave up 4 bases, with 16 bases separating them. DNA for the CDR3: TGTGCCAGCATTCCCGTCGGACGGATTAATGAAAAACTGTTTTTT. Translating gives CASIPVGRINEKLFF.

The J gene is TRBJ1-2, the V gene TRBV2; 7 bases fit TRBD1. The J segment lost 4 bases and the V segment lost 6 bases, leaving 8 bases of the junction unmatched. Per germline, CDR1 SNHLY and CDR2 FYNNEI. The CDR3 has 14 amino acids. The CDR3 spells CASRRAGQSYGYTF. The CDR3 DNA reads as TGTGCCAGCAGGAGGGCGGGACAGAGCTATGGCTACACCTTC. The variable domain in full, with the rest retrieved from reference TRBV2 and TRBJ1-2, is EPEVTQTPSHQVTQMGQEVILRCVPISNHLYFYWYRQILGQKVEFLVSFYNNEISEKSEIFDDQFSVERPDGSNFTLKIRSTKLEDSAMYFCASRRAGQSYGYTFGSGTRLTVV.

V usage is TRBV7-9 and J usage is TRBJ1-3, with 8 positions matching TRBD1. V dropped 5 bases and J dropped 4; count of bases not matched to a gene: 7. Looked up from germline, CDR1 is SEHNR and CDR2 is FQNEAQ (reference sequence). There are 15 residues in the CDR3. The CDR3 protein is CASSPGTGGGNTIYF. The CDR3 DNA reads as TGTGCCAGCAGCCCAGGGACAGGTGGGGGAAACACCATATATTTT.

V is TRBV10-3 and J is TRBJ2-5; 9 bases match TRBD2. V was pared by 2 bases and J by 5 bases, with 3 bases of the junction left unmatched. The V gene's germline CDR1 is ENHRY and CDR2 SYGVKD. This CDR3 is built from 14 residues. This chain's CDR3 is CAISEGREGETQYF. The CDR3 region has the DNA TGTGCCATCAGTGAGGGGCGGGAGGGGGAGACCCAGTACTTC.

The V and J genes are TRBV27 and TRBJ2-7; no clear D gene. The germline V and J ends were trimmed by 6 bases and 6 bases, with 18 bases remaining between them. This CDR3 spans 14 amino acids. The germline CDR1 and CDR2 sequences are MNHEY and SMNVEV (reference sequence). CDR3 residues: CASRLQNALGEQYF. The CDR3 region has the DNA TGTGCCAGCAGGTTACAGAACGCCTTGGGCGAGCAGTACTTC.

This clone appeared once. J is TRBJ2-1 and V is TRBV29-1, with 14 bases that match TRBD2. The CDR3 spans 18 residues. Per the germline V gene, CDR1 is SQVTM and CDR2 is ANQGSEA. J lost 0 bases, V lost 6 bases, and 10 bases had no gene match. This CDR3 reads CSVLGLAGGGVSYNEQFF. The CDR3 region has the DNA TGCAGCGTACTAGGACTAGCGGGAGGTGGGGTCTCCTACAATGAGCAGTTCTTC.

The V call is TRBV27, the J call TRBJ2-6; 12 bases are a match to TRBD2. The V segment lost 1 base and the J segment 1 base; nucleotides outside the gene matches: 2. This CDR3 has 18 residues. CDR1 and CDR2 (germline): MNHEY, SMNVEV (reference sequence). The CDR3 protein is CASSLYGLAGSGANVLTF. In nucleotides, the CDR3 is TGTGCCAGCAGTTTATATGGACTAGCGGGATCTGGGGCCAACGTCCTGACTTTC.

The J gene is TRBJ2-7, the V gene TRBV7-2; D not certain. The germline V and J ends were trimmed by 3 bases and 2 bases, with 11 bases remaining between them. Germline CDR1 reads SGHTA; CDR2 reads FQGNSA. The CDR3 is made up of 14 amino acids. As DNA, the CDR3 is TGTGCCAGCAGCTTTTTGGTAGTCCCCTACGAGCAGTACTTC. Translation gives CASSFLVVPYEQYF.

CDR3 in amino acids: CAWSGTVGQGNIYEQYF. The DNA of the CDR3 is TGTGCCTGGAGTGGGACTGTGGGACAGGGAAACATCTACGAGCAGTACTTC. The gene calls are TRBV30 and TRBJ2-5, with 9 bases identical to TRBD1. The DNA end lines up better with TRBJ2-7; the J call may be wrong. Germline-derived CDR1 and CDR2 are GTSNPN and SVGIG (reference sequence). The length of the CDR3 is 17 residues.

The chain couples TRBV5-6 to TRBJ1-4; D unclear. This CDR3 comprises 14 residues. Trimming took 0 bases from V and 4 from J, leaving 7 bases between them. The germline CDR1 and CDR2 sequences are SGHDT and YYEEEE. For the CDR3, the DNA is TGTGCCAGCAGCTTGGTGGCAGTTAATGAAAAACTGTTTTTT. This encodes CASSLVAVNEKLFF.

In its sample, this clone was seen once. The rearrangement joins TRBV30 to TRBJ1-5; D unresolved. The CDR3 consists of 14 residues. Trimming took 2 bases from V and 1 from J, leaving 9 bases between them. Germline CDR1 GTSNPN, CDR2 SVGIG (reference sequence). This CDR3 is CAWSLPDSNQPQHF. The CDR3 region has the DNA TGTGCCTGGAGTCTCCCCGACAGCAATCAGCCCCAGCATTTT.

J is TRBJ2-7 and V is TRBV27, with D unclear. The germline CDR1 and CDR2 sequences are MNHEY and SMNVEV (reference sequence). Trimming took 3 bases from V and 0 from J, leaving 12 bases between them. There are 15 residues in the CDR3. The CDR3 sequence is CASSFSGRFSYEQYF. The DNA of the CDR3 is TGTGCCAGCAGTTTCTCTGGACGGTTCTCCTACGAGCAGTACTTC.

With regard to this clone: This likely reflects a read error, since a far larger clone is one base away. The chain combines TRBV7-9 with TRBJ1-1; D unresolved. The ends were cut back, 2 bases at V and 3 bases at J, with 4 bases in the middle. Germline V gene lookup returns CDR1 SEHNR and CDR2 FQNEAQ (reference sequence). The length of the CDR3 is 12 residues. The CDR3 DNA sequence: TGTGCCAGCAGCTTAATGGACACTGAAGCTTTCTTT. Protein product: CASSLMDTEAFF.

The gene calls are TRBV2 and TRBJ2-1; 15 bases agree with TRBD2. V shed 2 bases and J 8 bases; nucleotides not matched to a gene: 10. From germline, CDR1 is SNHLY and CDR2 FYNNEI. This CDR3 region has 18 residues. CDR3 protein: CASSEKGGGLAGGYEQFF. CDR3 DNA sequence: TGTGCCAGCAGTGAAAAGGGGGGAGGACTAGCGGGAGGGTATGAGCAGTTCTTC. The full variable domain, in which reference TRBV2 and TRBJ2-1 provide the parts outside the CDR3, is EPEVTQTPSHQVTQMGQEVILRCVPISNHLYFYWYRQILGQKVEFLVSFYNNEISEKSEIFDDQFSVERPDGSNFTLKIRSTKLEDSAMYFCASSEKGGGLAGGYEQFFGPGTRLTVL.

The CDR3 DNA follows: TGTGCCAGCAGTTTAGGGACTAGCGGATCCTACAATGAGCAGTTCTTC. Translation: CASSLGTSGSYNEQFF. The chain links TRBV27 to TRBJ2-1, with TRBD2 matching over 11 bases. This CDR3 region has 16 residues. Germline assignment: CDR1 MNHEY and CDR2 SMNVEV (reference sequence). Trimming at V came to 2 bases and at J to 1 base, leaving 1 base not matched to a gene.

The chain has TRBV29-1 and TRBJ1-3, with 7 bases lining up with TRBD1. The junction had 9 bases not matched to a gene; V was cut back by 6 bases and J by 7 bases. Germline CDR1 and CDR2: SQVTM and ANQGSEA. The CDR3 has 13 amino acids. The CDR3 DNA is TGCAGCGTCATGGGACAGCAAAAGAACACCATATATTTT. It encodes CSVMGQQKNTIYF. The whole variable domain, remainder taken from reference TRBV29-1 and TRBJ1-3, is SAVISQKPSRDICQRGTSLTIQCQVDSQVTMMFWYRQQPGQSLTLIATANQGSEATYESGFVIDKFPISRPNLTFSTLTVSNMSPEDSSIYLCSVMGQQKNTIYFGEGSWLTVV.

The V gene is TRBV9, the J gene TRBJ2-3; TRBD1 agrees at 7 bases. The CDR3 sequence is 14 residues long. The junction had 5 bases not matched to a gene; V was cut back by 4 bases and J by 3 bases. The germline V gene has CDR1 SGDLS and CDR2 YYNGEE. The CDR3 DNA reads as TGTGCCAGCAGCCCCCGACAGGGTACAGATACGCAGTATTTT. It encodes CASSPRQGTDTQYF.

The chain carries TRBV6-5 and TRBJ1-2, with 9 bases fitting TRBD1. Trimming took 4 bases from V and 8 from J; bases not matched to a gene: 5. Germline-derived CDR1 and CDR2 are MNHEY and SVGAGI. The CDR3 is 13 residues long. CDR3 loop: CASSSQGAGGYTF. The CDR3 DNA follows: TGTGCCAGCAGTTCACAGGGGGCGGGGGGCTACACCTTC.

The chain uses TRBV11-3 and TRBJ2-3; D gene unclear. This CDR3 is built from 12 residues. The V and J ends lost 5 bases and 2 bases respectively, with 5 bases between them. In germline, CDR1 is SGHNT, CDR2 YENEEA. The CDR3 DNA follows: TGTGCCAGCAGCGAAAACACAGATACGCAGTATTTT. It translates to CASSENTDTQYF.

V and J are TRBV19 and TRBJ2-2; D not resolved. V dropped 3 bases and J dropped 5 bases, with 13 bases sitting between them. CDR1 and CDR2 from the germline V gene are LNHDA and SQIVND (reference sequence). The CDR3 has 15 residues. Here the CDR3 reads CASSITAVGTGELFF. As DNA, the CDR3 is TGTGCCAGTAGTATCACAGCAGTTGGTACCGGGGAGCTGTTTTTT.

The chain uses TRBV10-3 and TRBJ1-5; D gene uncertain. CDR3 length: 14 amino acids. V lost 10 bases and J 1 base, leaving 14 bases between the germline ends. The germline V gene has CDR1 ENHRY and CDR2 SYGVKD. This CDR3 reads CATRLQGSNQPQHF. DNA for the CDR3: TGTGCCACCCGACTACAAGGGAGCAATCAGCCCCAGCATTTT.